Presented here are 29 T cell receptor beta chains from one specimen sequenced in a study of blood T cell repertoires in COVID-19. Assay used: immunoSEQ multiplex PCR; TCRdb lists only in-frame clones, some missing. The sample lists about 120,000 clones; over 60% were seen once. The sequenced sample consisted of peripheral blood. The receptors were sampled from a woman at least 80 years old with acute or convalescent COVID-19.

The chain uses TRBV4-3 and TRBJ1-2; 12 nucleotides line up with TRBD1. The germline V gene has CDR1 LGHNA and CDR2 YSLEER. The CDR3 has 19 residues. The trim removed 4 bases at V and 3 bases at J, leaving 15 bases unmatched. The CDR3: CASSPQIPGQGASHYGYTF. CDR3 nucleotides: TGCGCCAGCAGCCCCCAGATCCCGGGACAGGGGGCATCACACTATGGCTACACCTTC.

The V gene is TRBV9, the J gene TRBJ2-3, with 14 bases aligning to TRBD2. The junction had 4 bases not matched to a gene; V was cut back by 4 bases and J by 6 bases. This CDR3 has 15 residues. In germline, CDR1 is SGDLS, CDR2 YYNGEE. Here the CDR3 reads CASSIGTSGGDTQYF. The CDR3 DNA sequence: TGTGCCAGCAGCATTGGGACTAGCGGGGGTGATACGCAGTATTTT.

The V and J genes are TRBV5-1 and TRBJ2-7; the match to TRBD2 covers 9 bases. Germline loops: CDR1 SGHRS, CDR2 YFSETQ. V dropped 0 bases and J dropped 7; count of bases not matched to a gene: 11. This CDR3 has 16 amino acids. The CDR3 region has the DNA TGCGCCAGCAGCTTGGGGGCTCCGGGACTAGCTGAGGAGCAGTACTTC. It specifies CASSLGAPGLAEEQYF.

The gene calls are TRBV7-2 and TRBJ2-3, with 9 bases aligning to TRBD1. CDR1 is SGHTA and CDR2 is FQGNSA in the germline V gene. This CDR3 region has 15 residues. J lost 6 bases, V lost 3 bases, and 7 bases had no gene match. The CDR3 reads CASSFDRGRVDTQYF. In nucleotides, the CDR3 is TGTGCCAGCAGCTTCGACAGGGGGAGGGTGGATACGCAGTATTTT. Drawing the rest from reference TRBV7-2 and TRBJ2-3, the complete variable domain is GAGVSQSPSNKVTEKGKDVELRCDPISGHTALYWYRQSLGQGLEFLIYFQGNSAPDKSGLPSDRFSAERTGGSVSTLTIQRTQQEDSAVYLCASSFDRGRVDTQYFGPGTRLTVL.

The chain uses TRBV5-1 and TRBJ1-1; D remains ambiguous. The germline V gene encodes CDR1 SGHRS and CDR2 YFSETQ. This CDR3 region has 15 residues. The ends were cut back, 0 bases at V and 4 bases at J, with 13 bases in the middle. In DNA, the CDR3 is TGCGCCAGCAGCTTGGCCTCTGGCCGCGGCACTGAAGCTTTCTTT. This translates into CASSLASGRGTEAFF.

The gene calls are TRBV5-4 and TRBJ1-1; 11 bases fit TRBD1. V was pared by 3 bases and J by 4 bases, with 2 bases of the junction left unmatched. Germline values: CDR1 SGHNT, CDR2 YYREEE (reference sequence). The CDR3 contains 14 residues. The CDR3 is CASSWTGGSTEAFF. CDR3 bases: TGTGCCAGCAGCTGGACAGGGGGCAGCACTGAAGCTTTCTTT. The complete variable domain, with remaining parts taken from reference TRBV5-4 and TRBJ1-1, reads ETGVTQSPTHLIKTRGQQVTLRCSSQSGHNTVSWYQQALGQGPQFIFQYYREEENGRGNFPPRFSGLQFPNYSSELNVNALELDDSALYLCASSWTGGSTEAFFGQGTRLTVV.

This clone came up once. The chain has TRBV28 and TRBJ2-7, with 10 bases identical to TRBD2. V lost 8 bases to trimming and J lost 4 bases; unmatched junction nucleotides: 11. The CDR3 loop spans 15 amino acids. The germline CDR1 and CDR2 sequences are MDHEN and SYDVKM. DNA for the CDR3: TGTGCCAGCGTGGCTAGCGGGAGCGGGAGATACGAGCAGTACTTC. This sequence encodes CASVASGSGRYEQYF.

V and J are TRBV28 and TRBJ1-2, with TRBD1 matching over 11 bases. This CDR3 contains 16 residues. With 5 bases clipped from V and 4 bases from J, the junction kept 9 bases outside the gene matches. The germline V gene has CDR1 MDHEN and CDR2 SYDVKM. The CDR3 DNA sequence: TGTGCCAGCAGTACACCAAGGACAGGGGGCATCTATGGCTACACCTTC. This gives the protein CASSTPRTGGIYGYTF.

A single count supports this clone. The gene calls are TRBV27 and TRBJ2-7, with 9 bases aligning to TRBD1. Trimming at V came to 5 bases and at J to 3 bases, leaving 5 bases not matched to a gene. Germline CDR1 reads MNHEY; CDR2 reads SMNVEV (reference sequence). The CDR3 is made up of 14 amino acids. The chain's CDR3 is CASSPSGQGYEQYF. For the CDR3, the DNA is TGTGCCAGCAGTCCCTCGGGACAGGGCTACGAGCAGTACTTC.

The J gene is TRBJ1-3, the V gene TRBV6-6; tentatively, D is TRBD1 (5 bases). Trimming took off 5 bases at V and 4 bases at J, with 24 bases between the two ends. In germline, CDR1 is MNHNY, CDR2 SVGAGI (reference sequence). CDR3 length: 18 residues. In nucleotides, the CDR3 is TGTGCCAGCAGTCCCTCAGCGCCCGGGGGGTTACGAGGAAACACCATATATTTT. Translated: CASSPSAPGGLRGNTIYF.

The chain recombines TRBV6-5 with TRBJ1-2, with 7 bases fitting TRBD1. This CDR3 region has 15 residues. The trim removed 6 bases at V and 0 bases at J, leaving 7 bases unmatched. Germline lookup yields CDR1 MNHEY and CDR2 SVGAGI. The CDR3 DNA reads as TGTGCCAGCAGATCTCAGGGGGATCCTAACTATGGCTACACCTTC. Translated: CASRSQGDPNYGYTF.

The chain couples TRBV5-5 to TRBJ2-7; D not resolved. CDR1 is SGHKS, CDR2 YYEKEE, per germline (reference sequence). This CDR3 contains 13 residues. The ends were cut back, 4 bases at V and 5 bases at J, with 13 bases in the middle. The CDR3 sequence is CASSPEALDEQYF. The CDR3 nucleotides read TGTGCCAGCAGCCCCGAGGCCCTAGACGAGCAGTACTTC.

The gene calls are TRBV5-4 and TRBJ1-3; D possibly corresponds to TRBD1 (6 bases). Per germline, CDR1 SGHNT and CDR2 YYREEE (reference sequence). The CDR3 consists of 14 residues. V lost 4 bases, J lost 4 bases, and 12 bases lay in between. The CDR3, as DNA: TGTGCCAGCAGCGTTACAGGGCAAGGAAACACCATATATTTT. Its translation is CASSVTGQGNTIYF.

The chain employs TRBV6-2 or TRBV6-3 and TRBJ1-1; a possible D gene is TRBD1 (5 bases). The germline V gene encodes CDR1 MNHEY and CDR2 SVGEGT. The ends were cut back, 6 bases at V and 0 bases at J, with 14 bases in the middle. The length of the CDR3 is 15 residues. CDR3 coding DNA: TGTGCCAGCAGCCTGGAGGGGCCGATGAACACTGAAGCTTTCTTT. This translates into CASSLEGPMNTEAFF.

The CDR3 nucleotides read TGTGCCAGCAGCCCCCCAGGTGGGCGATGGGATGAAAAACTGTTTTTT. Encoded protein: CASSPPGGRWDEKLFF. The gene calls are TRBV6-6 and TRBJ1-4, with D unclear. Germline V gives CDR1 MNHNY, CDR2 SVGAGI (reference sequence). V lost 6 bases and J lost 6, with 20 bases in between. The CDR3 extends over 16 amino acids.

The chain recombines TRBV27 with TRBJ2-3, with 13 bases that match TRBD2. Trimming took 3 bases from V and 9 from J; bases not matched to a gene: 6. This CDR3 contains 15 residues. Germline V lookup: CDR1 MNHEY, CDR2 SMNVEV (reference sequence). CDR3 sequence: CASSFRTSGSDTQYF. The DNA for the CDR3 is TGTGCCAGCAGTTTTCGGACTAGCGGGAGTGACACGCAGTATTTT.

Notes on this clone: In the same sample, other DNA sequences code for this CDR3. V gene TRBV19 combines with J gene TRBJ1-2; 7 bases are shared with TRBD1. In germline, CDR1 is LNHDA, CDR2 SQIVND (reference sequence). This CDR3 region has 13 residues. With 6 bases clipped from V and 2 bases from J, the junction kept 3 bases outside the gene matches. The CDR3 DNA follows: TGTGCCAGTAGCCTACAGGGGAACTATGGCTACACCTTC. It translates to CASSLQGNYGYTF. Filled out from reference TRBV19 and TRBJ1-2, the complete variable domain reads DGGITQSPKYLFRKEGQNVTLSCEQNLNHDAMYWYRQDPGQGLRLIYYSQIVNDFQKGDIAEGYSVSREKKESFPLTVTSAQKNPTAFYLCASSLQGNYGYTFGSGTRLTVV.

This sequence joins TRBV3-1 (or the pseudogene TRBV3-2) and TRBJ1-5, with D uncertain. Trimming left V 0 bases short and J 3 bases short, with 9 bases between. This CDR3 comprises 15 residues. The germline CDR1 and CDR2 sequences are LGHDT and YNNKEL (reference sequence). This CDR3 reads CASSQDYSFNQPQHF. CDR3 in DNA: TGTGCCAGCAGCCAAGATTACAGCTTCAATCAGCCCCAGCATTTT.

The chain has TRBV9 and TRBJ2-1; weak D call: TRBD2 (5 bases). The length of the CDR3 is 15 residues. V dropped 0 bases and J dropped 7 bases, with 14 bases sitting between them. Germline CDR1 is SGDLS and CDR2 is YYNGEE. CDR3 in DNA: TGTGCCAGCAGCGTAGCAGTGGGAGTGGGGAATGAGCAGTTCTTC. It codes for CASSVAVGVGNEQFF.

The chain has TRBV19 and TRBJ2-5; D possibly corresponds to TRBD1 (5 bases). V gave up 6 bases and J gave up 1 base, with 9 bases separating them. This CDR3 is built from 13 residues. Looked up from germline, CDR1 is LNHDA and CDR2 is SQIVND (reference sequence). CDR3 in amino acids: CASRQGRQETQYF. Written as DNA, the CDR3 is TGTGCCAGTAGGCAGGGCCGCCAAGAGACCCAGTACTTC.

This clone came up once. V and J are TRBV11-1 and TRBJ2-3; TRBD1 agrees at 7 bases. Germline V lookup: CDR1 SGHAT, CDR2 FQDESV (reference sequence). This CDR3 is built from 16 residues. Unmatched junction bases numbered 6, after V lost 1 base and J lost 2 bases. CDR3 DNA: TGTGCCAGCAGCTTAGAAGGGGGCACCCTCACAGATACGCAGTATTTT. It codes for CASSLEGGTLTDTQYF. The entire variable domain, with the rest obtained from reference TRBV11-1 and TRBJ2-3, is as follows: EAEVAQSPRYKITEKSQAVAFWCDPISGHATLYWYRQILGQGPELLVQFQDESVVDDSQLPKDRFSAERLKGVDSTLKIQPAELGDSAMYLCASSLEGGTLTDTQYFGPGTRLTVL.

This clone was detected only a few times. The V call is TRBV6-2 or TRBV6-3, the J call TRBJ1-2; possibly TRBD1 for D (6 bases). The length of the CDR3 is 15 residues. Germline V lookup: CDR1 MNHEY, CDR2 SVGEGT. The V end lost 7 bases, the J end lost 4 bases, and 19 bases lay between the germline ends. The CDR3 here is CASIPTGGPGYGYTF. CDR3 sequence (DNA): TGTGCCAGCATCCCAACGGGGGGGCCGGGCTATGGCTACACCTTC.

The chain is built from TRBV5-6 and TRBJ1-2; D remains ambiguous. Germline-derived CDR1 and CDR2 are SGHDT and YYEEEE. The CDR3 is 11 amino acids. With 0 bases removed from V and 8 bases from J, the gap between germline ends came to 5 bases. Here the CDR3 DNA reads TGTGCCAGCAGCTTGGGTGTAGGCTACACCTTC. It encodes CASSLGVGYTF.

The chain uses TRBV6-5 and TRBJ2-3; weak D call: TRBD2 (6 bases). The CDR3 consists of 11 residues. Trimming took off 10 bases at V and 4 bases at J, with 9 bases between the two ends. Germline loops: CDR1 MNHEY, CDR2 SVGAGI. CDR3 region: CAKRRADTQYF. Here the CDR3 DNA reads TGTGCCAAAAGGAGGGCAGATACGCAGTATTTT.

The CDR3 DNA is TGTGCCAGCAGACCCAGTTTAATCAATTCACCCCTCCACTTT. Translation gives CASRPSLINSPLHF. The chain joins TRBV27 to TRBJ1-6; D unclear. The V end lost 6 bases, the J end lost 7 bases, and 13 bases lay between the germline ends. Germline V gene sequence: CDR1 MNHEY, CDR2 SMNVEV (reference sequence). The CDR3 totals 14 residues.

This clone was observed at least ten times. This chain uses TRBV7-8 with TRBJ1-5; D is unresolved. V was trimmed by 5 bases and J by 5 bases, leaving 13 bases between them. This CDR3 has 14 residues. The V gene's germline CDR1 is SGHVS and CDR2 FQNEAQ. CDR3 nucleotide sequence: TGTGCCAGCAGCCGAACAGAGGGCTATCAGCCCCAGCATTTT. It codes for CASSRTEGYQPQHF.

This clone has only a few counts. This chain joins TRBV6-5 and TRBJ1-2; D might be TRBD1 (6 bases). The V and J ends lost 6 bases and 4 bases respectively, with 9 bases between them. Germline CDR1 and CDR2: MNHEY and SVGAGI. The CDR3 contains 12 residues. CDR3 bases: TGTGCCAGCAGCTCGGACAGCTATGGCTACACCTTC. It codes for CASSSDSYGYTF.

V is TRBV4-1 and J is TRBJ2-1; the match to TRBD2 covers 11 bases. V shed 3 bases and J 6 bases; nucleotides not matched to a gene: 7. Germline V lookup: CDR1 MGHRA, CDR2 YSYEKL. The CDR3 is 16 amino acids. In DNA form, the CDR3 reads TGCGCCAGCAGCCAGGCGGGGACTAGCGGTACCAATGAGCAGTTCTTC. It encodes CASSQAGTSGTNEQFF.

This clone was detected a few times. The genes are TRBV5-6 and TRBJ1-6; 8 bases align to TRBD1. V was clipped by 7 bases and J by 7 bases; unmatched bases: 10. This CDR3 is built from 15 residues. CDR1 is SGHDT, CDR2 YYEEEE, per germline. CDR3 residues: CASGSTGQGNSPLHF. The CDR3 DNA reads TGTGCCAGCGGCTCGACCGGACAGGGAAATTCACCCCTCCACTTT.